What follows describes a single T cell receptor (beta chain). Its matching antigen is unknown. The data belong to a study of blood T cells in healthy people across ages. Study-wide findings and caveats: Older age went with lower TCR beta diversity per million T cells, in a roughly linear way. Unsorted PBMCs ruled out conclusive naive versus antigen-experienced comparison.

CDR1 is SGHTA and CDR2 is FQGTGA in the germline V gene. The V gene lost 5 bases and the J gene lost 7 bases, with 21 bases spanning the gap. The length of the CDR3 is 15 residues. For the second PCR, which ran for 7 to 11 cycles, a sample-barcoded 5' primer and a J-beta primer mix were used. With 12 random nucleotides, a template-switch adaptor tagged each individual cDNA molecule. TCRdb re-called the 5' RACE reads through MiXCR, storing one row per CDR3 protein. This sample has over 700,000 distinct CDR3 sequences, with approximately 55% found just once. Input material: blood. This chain uses TRBV7-3 with TRBJ2-7, with D uncertain. This TCR came from a man aged 80 or over in good health. The CDR3 sequence: CASSPSRSSYNEQYF. DNA for the CDR3: TGTGCCAGCAGCCCCTCCCGAAGCTCCTACAATGAGCAGTACTTC. Based on the CDR3 plus reference TRBV7-3 and TRBJ2-7, the full variable domain is GAGVSQTPSNKVTEKGKYVELRCDPISGHTALYWYRQSLGQGPEFLIYFQGTGAADDSGLPNDRFFAVRPEGSVSTLKIQRTERGDSAVYLCASSPSRSSYNEQYFGPGTRLTVT.